The entry below gives a single TCR beta chain sequence along with its context. This entry belongs to a study of blood T cell repertoires in COVID-19. Background on the study: Sites across the United States, Italy and Spain contributed samples from acute and convalescent COVID-19. PBMCs, B-cell-depleted T cells, or T cells provided the cDNA or gDNA that made up the material.

The V gene's germline CDR1 is KGHSH and CDR2 LQKENI. This CDR3 spans 16 amino acids. The V and J ends lost 3 bases and 1 base respectively, with 15 bases between them. The data were produced by immunoSEQ multiplex PCR, yet TCRdb's version contains in-frame clones alone and is incomplete. The repertoire includes 95,000 to 150,000 clones, nearly 90% of them detected once, and over 1% sits in the top ten. This receptor was taken from an elderly woman with acute or convalescent COVID-19. The chain combines TRBV18 with TRBJ1-1, with D perhaps TRBD1 (5 bases). Sequenced: peripheral blood. The CDR3 protein is CASSPKIQEGNTEAFF. The CDR3 nucleotides read TGTGCCAGCTCACCCAAAATACAGGAGGGGAACACTGAAGCTTTCTTT.